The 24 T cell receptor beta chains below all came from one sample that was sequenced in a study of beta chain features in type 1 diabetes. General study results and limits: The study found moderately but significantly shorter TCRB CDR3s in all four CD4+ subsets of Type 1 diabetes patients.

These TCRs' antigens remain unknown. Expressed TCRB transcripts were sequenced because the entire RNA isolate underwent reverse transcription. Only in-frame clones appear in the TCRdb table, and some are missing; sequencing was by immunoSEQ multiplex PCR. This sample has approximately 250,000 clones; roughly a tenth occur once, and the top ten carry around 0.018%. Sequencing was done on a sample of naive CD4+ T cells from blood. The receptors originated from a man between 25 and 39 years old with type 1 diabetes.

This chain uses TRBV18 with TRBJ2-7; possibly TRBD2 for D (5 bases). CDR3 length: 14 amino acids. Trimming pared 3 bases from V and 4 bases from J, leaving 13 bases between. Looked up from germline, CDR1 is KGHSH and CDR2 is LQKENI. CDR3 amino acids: CASSPASGFYEQYF. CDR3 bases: TGTGCCAGCTCACCCGCTTCGGGGTTTTACGAGCAGTACTTC.

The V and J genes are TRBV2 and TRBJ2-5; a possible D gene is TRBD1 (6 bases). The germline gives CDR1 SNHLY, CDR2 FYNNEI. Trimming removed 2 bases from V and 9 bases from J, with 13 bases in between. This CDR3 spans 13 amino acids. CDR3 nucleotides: TGTGCCAGCAGTGAACAGGAGGCAGGGGCCCAGTACTTC. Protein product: CASSEQEAGAQYF.

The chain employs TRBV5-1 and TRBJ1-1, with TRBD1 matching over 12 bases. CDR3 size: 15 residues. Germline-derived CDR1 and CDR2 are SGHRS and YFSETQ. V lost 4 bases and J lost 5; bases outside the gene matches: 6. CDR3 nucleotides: TGCGCCAGCAGCCTGGGGACAGGGGGCATTACTGAAGCTTTCTTT. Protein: CASSLGTGGITEAFF.

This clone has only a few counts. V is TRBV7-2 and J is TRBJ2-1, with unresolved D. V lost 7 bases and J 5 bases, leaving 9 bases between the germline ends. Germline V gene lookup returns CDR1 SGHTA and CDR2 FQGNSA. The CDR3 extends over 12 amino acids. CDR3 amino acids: CASTAQDNEQFF. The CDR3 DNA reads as TGTGCCAGCACCGCCCAGGACAATGAGCAGTTCTTC.

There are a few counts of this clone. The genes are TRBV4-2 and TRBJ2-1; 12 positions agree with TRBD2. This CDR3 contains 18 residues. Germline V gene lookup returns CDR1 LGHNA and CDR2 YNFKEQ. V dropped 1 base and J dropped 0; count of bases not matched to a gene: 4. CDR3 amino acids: CASSQGTSGAASYNEQFF. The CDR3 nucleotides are TGTGCCAGCAGCCAAGGGACTAGCGGGGCCGCCTCCTACAATGAGCAGTTCTTC.

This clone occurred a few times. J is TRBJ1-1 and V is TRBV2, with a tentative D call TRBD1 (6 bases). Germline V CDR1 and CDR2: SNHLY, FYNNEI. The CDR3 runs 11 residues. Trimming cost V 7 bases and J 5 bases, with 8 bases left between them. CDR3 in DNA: TGTGCCAGCACCAGGGGTACTGAAGCTTTCTTT. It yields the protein CASTRGTEAFF.

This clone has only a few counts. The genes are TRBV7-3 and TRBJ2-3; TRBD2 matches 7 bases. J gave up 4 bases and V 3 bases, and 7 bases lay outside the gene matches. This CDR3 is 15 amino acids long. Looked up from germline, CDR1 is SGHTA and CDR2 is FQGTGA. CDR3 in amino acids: CASSFQTSSSDTQYF. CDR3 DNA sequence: TGTGCCAGCAGCTTCCAGACTAGCAGTTCAGATACGCAGTATTTT.

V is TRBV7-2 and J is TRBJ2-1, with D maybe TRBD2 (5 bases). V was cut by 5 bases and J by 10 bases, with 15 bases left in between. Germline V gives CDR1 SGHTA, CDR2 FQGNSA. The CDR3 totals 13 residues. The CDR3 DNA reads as TGTGCCAGCAGCACGAGCTCGGAGGTCGAGCAGTTCTTC. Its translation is CASSTSSEVEQFF.

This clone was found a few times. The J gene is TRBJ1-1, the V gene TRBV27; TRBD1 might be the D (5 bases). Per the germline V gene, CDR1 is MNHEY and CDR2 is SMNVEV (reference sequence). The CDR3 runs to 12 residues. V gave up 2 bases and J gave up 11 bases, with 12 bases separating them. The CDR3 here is CASSLAAGRAFF. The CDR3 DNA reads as TGTGCCAGCAGTTTAGCTGCAGGGCGGGCTTTCTTT.

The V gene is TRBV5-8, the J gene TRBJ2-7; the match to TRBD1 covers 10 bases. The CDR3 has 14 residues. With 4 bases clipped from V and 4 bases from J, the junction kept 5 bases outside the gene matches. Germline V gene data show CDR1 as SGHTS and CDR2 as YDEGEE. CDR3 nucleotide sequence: TGTGCCAGCAGCCGAGGACAGGGGGGATACGAGCAGTACTTC. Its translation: CASSRGQGGYEQYF.

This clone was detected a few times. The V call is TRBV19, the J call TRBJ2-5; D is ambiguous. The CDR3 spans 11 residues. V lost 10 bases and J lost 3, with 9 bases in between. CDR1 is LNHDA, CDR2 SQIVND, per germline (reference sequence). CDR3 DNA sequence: TGTGCCACCTCTAGTAAAGAGACCCAGTACTTC. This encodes CATSSKETQYF.

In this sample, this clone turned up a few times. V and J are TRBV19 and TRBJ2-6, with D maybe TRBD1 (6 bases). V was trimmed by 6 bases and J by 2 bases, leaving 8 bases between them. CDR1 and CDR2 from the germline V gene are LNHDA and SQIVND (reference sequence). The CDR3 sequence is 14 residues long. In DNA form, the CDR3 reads TGTGCCAGTAGGGGACATACTGGGGCCAACGTCCTGACTTTC. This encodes CASRGHTGANVLTF.

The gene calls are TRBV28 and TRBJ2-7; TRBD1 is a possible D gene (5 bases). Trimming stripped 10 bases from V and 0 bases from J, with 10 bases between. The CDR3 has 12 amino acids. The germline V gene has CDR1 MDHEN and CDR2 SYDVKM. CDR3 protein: CATGQSSYEQYF. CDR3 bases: TGTGCCACCGGACAAAGCTCCTACGAGCAGTACTTC.

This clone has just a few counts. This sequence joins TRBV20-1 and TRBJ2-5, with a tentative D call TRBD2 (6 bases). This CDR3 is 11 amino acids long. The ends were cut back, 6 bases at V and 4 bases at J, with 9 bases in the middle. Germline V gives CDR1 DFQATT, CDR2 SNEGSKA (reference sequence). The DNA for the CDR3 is TGCAGTGCGACTAGGGTAGAGACCCAGTACTTC. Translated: CSATRVETQYF.

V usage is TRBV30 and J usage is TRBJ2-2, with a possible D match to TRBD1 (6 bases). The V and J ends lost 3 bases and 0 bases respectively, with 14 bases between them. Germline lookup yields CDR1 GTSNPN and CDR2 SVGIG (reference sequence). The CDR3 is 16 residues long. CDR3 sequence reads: CAWSRFGGPNTGELFF. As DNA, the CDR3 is TGTGCCTGGAGCCGGTTTGGGGGCCCGAACACCGGGGAGCTGTTTTTT. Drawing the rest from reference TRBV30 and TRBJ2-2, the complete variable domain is SQTIHQWPATLVQPVGSPLSLECTVEGTSNPNLYWYRQAAGRGLQLLFYSVGIGQISSEVPQNLSASRPQDRQFILSSKKLLLSDSGFYLCAWSRFGGPNTGELFFGEGSRLTVL.

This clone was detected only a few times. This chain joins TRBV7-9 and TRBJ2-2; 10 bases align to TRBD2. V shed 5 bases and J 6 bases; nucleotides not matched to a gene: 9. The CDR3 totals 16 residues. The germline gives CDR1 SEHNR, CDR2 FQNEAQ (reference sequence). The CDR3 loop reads CASSPGLSGGPGELFF. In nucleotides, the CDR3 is TGTGCCAGCAGCCCCGGACTTAGCGGGGGGCCCGGGGAGCTGTTTTTT.

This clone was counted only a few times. In nucleotides, the CDR3 is TGTGCCAGCAGCTTAGTTGGACAGGGCAGACCTTATGAAGCTTTCTTT. Protein sequence: CASSLVGQGRPYEAFF. The gene calls are TRBV7-8 and TRBJ1-1; 8 nucleotides agree with TRBD1. J gave up 7 bases and V 1 base, and 11 bases lay outside the gene matches. Per germline, CDR1 SGHVS and CDR2 FQNEAQ. CDR3 length equals 16 residues.

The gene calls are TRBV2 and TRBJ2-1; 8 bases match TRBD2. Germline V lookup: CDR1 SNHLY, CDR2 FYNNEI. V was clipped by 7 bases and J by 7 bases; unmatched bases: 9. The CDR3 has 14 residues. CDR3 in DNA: TGTGCCAGCACCTCGGACGGGGGGGGAAATGAGCAGTTCTTC. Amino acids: CASTSDGGGNEQFF. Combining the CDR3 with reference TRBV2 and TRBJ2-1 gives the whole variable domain EPEVTQTPSHQVTQMGQEVILRCVPISNHLYFYWYRQILGQKVEFLVSFYNNEISEKSEIFDDQFSVERPDGSNFTLKIRSTKLEDSAMYFCASTSDGGGNEQFFGPGTRLTVL.

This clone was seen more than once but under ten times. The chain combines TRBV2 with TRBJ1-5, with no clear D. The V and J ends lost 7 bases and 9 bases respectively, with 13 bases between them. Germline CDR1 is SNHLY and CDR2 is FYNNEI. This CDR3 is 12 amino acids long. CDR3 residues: CASNERGTPQHF. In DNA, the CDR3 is TGTGCCAGCAACGAACGGGGTACGCCCCAGCATTTT.

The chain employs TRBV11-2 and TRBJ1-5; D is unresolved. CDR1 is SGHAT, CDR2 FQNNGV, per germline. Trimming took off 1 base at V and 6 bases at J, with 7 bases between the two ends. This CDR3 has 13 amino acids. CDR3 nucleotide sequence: TGTGCCAGCAGCTTAGCGCTAAGTCAGCCCCAGCATTTT. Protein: CASSLALSQPQHF.

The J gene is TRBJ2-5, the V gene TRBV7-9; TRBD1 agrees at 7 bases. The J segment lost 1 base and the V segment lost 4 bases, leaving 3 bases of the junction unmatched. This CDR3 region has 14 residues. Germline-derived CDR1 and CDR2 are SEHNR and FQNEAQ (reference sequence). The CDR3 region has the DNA TGTGCCAGCAGCTGGACAGGCTTCCAAGAGACCCAGTACTTC. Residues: CASSWTGFQETQYF.

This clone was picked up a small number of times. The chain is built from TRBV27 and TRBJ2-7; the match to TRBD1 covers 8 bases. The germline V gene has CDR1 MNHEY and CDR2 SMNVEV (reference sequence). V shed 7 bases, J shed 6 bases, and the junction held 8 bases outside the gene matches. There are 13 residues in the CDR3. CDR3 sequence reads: CASTRTGSFEQYF. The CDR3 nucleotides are TGTGCCAGCACTAGGACAGGGTCTTTCGAGCAGTACTTC.

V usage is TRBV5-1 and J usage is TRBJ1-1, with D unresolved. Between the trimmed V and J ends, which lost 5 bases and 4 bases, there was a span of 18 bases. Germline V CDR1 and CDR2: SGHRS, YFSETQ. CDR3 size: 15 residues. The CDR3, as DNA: TGCGCCAGCAGGACGCAGGCTGACGGAAGCACTGAAGCTTTCTTT. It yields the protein CASRTQADGSTEAFF. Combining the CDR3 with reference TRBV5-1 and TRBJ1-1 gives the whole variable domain KAGVTQTPRYLIKTRGQQVTLSCSPISGHRSVSWYQQTPGQGLQFLFEYFSETQRNKGNFPGRFSGRQFSNSRSEMNVSTLELGDSALYLCASRTQADGSTEAFFGQGTRLTVV.

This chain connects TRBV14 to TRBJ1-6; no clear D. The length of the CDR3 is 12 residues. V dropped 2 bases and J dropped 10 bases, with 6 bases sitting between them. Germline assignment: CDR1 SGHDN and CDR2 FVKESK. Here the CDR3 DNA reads TGTGCCAGCAGCCAAACGCTATCACCCCTCCACTTT. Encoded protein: CASSQTLSPLHF.